The present entry profiles one T cell receptor (beta chain) with its context. Its antigen is not identified. The donors comprised healthy bone marrow donors. These data originate in a study of cytomegalovirus exposure and HLA in healthy donors. The PCR ran on 60 Vbeta and 13 Jbeta primers. Assay: immunoSEQ multiplex PCR; the TCRdb copy retains only in-frame clones and omits some. The data hold roughly 180,000 clones, with 84% observed a single time. Findings and limits, study-wide: TCR beta V- and J-gene trimming was later associated with a missense DCLRE1C variant. Analysis was performed later, and it showed HLA-associated TCR beta chains to be more clonally expanded than equally common others.

The sequenced material came from PBMCs. The receptor was derived from a girl aged 2 to 9 in good health and CMV-seropositive.

The CDR3 loop is CASSKTLSSGANVLTF. The CDR3 region has the DNA TGTGCCAGCAGCAAGACATTGAGCTCTGGGGCCAACGTCCTGACTTTC. V gene TRBV9 combines with J gene TRBJ2-6; D is undetermined. The germline V gene encodes CDR1 SGDLS and CDR2 YYNGEE. Trimming took off 4 bases at V and 0 bases at J, with 11 bases between the two ends. This CDR3 is built from 16 residues.